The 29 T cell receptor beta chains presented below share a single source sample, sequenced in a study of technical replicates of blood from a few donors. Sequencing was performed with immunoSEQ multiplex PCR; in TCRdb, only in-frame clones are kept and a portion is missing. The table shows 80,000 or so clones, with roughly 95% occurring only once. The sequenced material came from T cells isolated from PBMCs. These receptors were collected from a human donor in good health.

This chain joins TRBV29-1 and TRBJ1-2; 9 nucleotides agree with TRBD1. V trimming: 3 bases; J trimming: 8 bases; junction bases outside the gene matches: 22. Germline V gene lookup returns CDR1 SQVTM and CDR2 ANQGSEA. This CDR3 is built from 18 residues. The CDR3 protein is CSVDMTGTGSYGFKGYTF. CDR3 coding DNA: TGCAGCGTTGACATGACCGGGACAGGGTCCTATGGGTTTAAGGGCTACACCTTC.

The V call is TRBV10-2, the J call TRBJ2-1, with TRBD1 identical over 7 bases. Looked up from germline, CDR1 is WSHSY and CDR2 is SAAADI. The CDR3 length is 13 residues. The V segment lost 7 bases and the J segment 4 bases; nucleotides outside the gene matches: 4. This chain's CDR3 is CASNTGAYNEQFF. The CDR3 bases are TGCGCCAGCAATACAGGGGCGTACAATGAGCAGTTCTTC.

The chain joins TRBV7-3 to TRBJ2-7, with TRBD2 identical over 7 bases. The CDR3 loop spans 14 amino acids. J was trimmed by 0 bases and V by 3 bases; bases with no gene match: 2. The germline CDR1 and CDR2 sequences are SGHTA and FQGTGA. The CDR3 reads CASSFSSGSYEQYF. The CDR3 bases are TGTGCCAGCAGCTTTTCTAGCGGCTCCTACGAGCAGTACTTC. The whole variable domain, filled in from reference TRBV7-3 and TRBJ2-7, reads GAGVSQTPSNKVTEKGKYVELRCDPISGHTALYWYRQSLGQGPEFLIYFQGTGAADDSGLPNDRFFAVRPEGSVSTLKIQRTERGDSAVYLCASSFSSGSYEQYFGPGTRLTVT.

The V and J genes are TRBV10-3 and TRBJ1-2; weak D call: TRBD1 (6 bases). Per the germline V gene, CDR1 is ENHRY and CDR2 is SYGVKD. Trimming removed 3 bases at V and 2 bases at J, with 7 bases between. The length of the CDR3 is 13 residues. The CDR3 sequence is CAISEDRNYGYTF. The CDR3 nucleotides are TGTGCCATCAGTGAAGACAGGAACTATGGCTACACCTTC.

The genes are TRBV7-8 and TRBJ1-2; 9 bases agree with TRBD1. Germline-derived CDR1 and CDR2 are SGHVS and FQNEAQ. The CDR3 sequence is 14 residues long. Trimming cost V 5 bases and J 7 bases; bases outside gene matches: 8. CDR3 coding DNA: TGTGCCAGCAGCAACCGACAGGGGGTTCTTGGCTACACCTTC. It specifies CASSNRQGVLGYTF.

Here the CDR3 DNA reads TGTGCCTGGAATATTCAGGGGGTGAACACTGAAGCTTTCTTT. It is translated as CAWNIQGVNTEAFF. The chain couples TRBV30 to TRBJ1-1; 7 nucleotides line up with TRBD1. V was clipped by 4 bases and J by 0 bases; unmatched bases: 5. The CDR3 consists of 14 residues. Per germline, CDR1 GTSNPN and CDR2 SVGIG (reference sequence).

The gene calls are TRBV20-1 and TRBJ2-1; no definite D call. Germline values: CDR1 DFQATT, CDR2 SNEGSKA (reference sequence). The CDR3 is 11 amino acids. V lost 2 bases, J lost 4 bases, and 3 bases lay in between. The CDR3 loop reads CSARQYNEQFF. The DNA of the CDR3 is TGCAGTGCTAGACAATACAATGAGCAGTTCTTC.

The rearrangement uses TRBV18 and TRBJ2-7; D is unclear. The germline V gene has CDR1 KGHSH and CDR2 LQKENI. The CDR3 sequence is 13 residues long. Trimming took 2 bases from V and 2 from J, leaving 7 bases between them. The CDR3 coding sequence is TGTGCCAGCTCACCAACCAGTACCTACGAGCAGTACTTC. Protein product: CASSPTSTYEQYF.

CDR3 in amino acids: CASSLGRDSYEQYF. DNA of the CDR3: TGTGCCAGCAGCTTAGGCAGGGACTCCTACGAGCAGTACTTC. The V gene is TRBV7-2, the J gene TRBJ2-7; D is perhaps TRBD1 (5 bases). Germline V CDR1 and CDR2: SGHTA, FQGNSA. CDR3 length: 14 amino acids. Trimming cost V 1 base and J 0 bases, with 7 bases left between them.

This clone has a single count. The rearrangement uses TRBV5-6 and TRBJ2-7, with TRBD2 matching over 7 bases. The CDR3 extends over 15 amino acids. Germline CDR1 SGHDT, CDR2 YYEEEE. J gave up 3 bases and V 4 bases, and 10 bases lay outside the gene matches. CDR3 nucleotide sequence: TGTGCCAGCAGCCCCGGCCTAGCGGCTGTCTACGAGCAGTACTTC. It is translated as CASSPGLAAVYEQYF. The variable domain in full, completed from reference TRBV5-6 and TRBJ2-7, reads DAGVTQSPTHLIKTRGQQVTLRCSPKSGHDTVSWYQQALGQGPQFIFQYYEEEERQRGNFPDRFSGHQFPNYSSELNVNALLLGDSALYLCASSPGLAAVYEQYFGPGTRLTVT.

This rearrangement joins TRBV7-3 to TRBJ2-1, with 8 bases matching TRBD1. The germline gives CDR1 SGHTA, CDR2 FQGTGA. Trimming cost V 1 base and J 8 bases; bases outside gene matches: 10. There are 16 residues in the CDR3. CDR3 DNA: TGTGCCAGCAGCTTAAGAACTATCCAGGGGGCGGATGAGCAGTTCTTC. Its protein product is CASSLRTIQGADEQFF. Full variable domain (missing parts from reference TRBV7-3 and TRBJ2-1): GAGVSQTPSNKVTEKGKYVELRCDPISGHTALYWYRQSLGQGPEFLIYFQGTGAADDSGLPNDRFFAVRPEGSVSTLKIQRTERGDSAVYLCASSLRTIQGADEQFFGPGTRLTVL.

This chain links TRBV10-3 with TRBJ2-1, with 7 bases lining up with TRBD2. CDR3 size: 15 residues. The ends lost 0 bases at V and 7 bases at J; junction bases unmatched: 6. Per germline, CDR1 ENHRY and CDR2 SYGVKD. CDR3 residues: CAISESGGGLNEQFF. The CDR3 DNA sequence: TGTGCCATCAGTGAGTCTGGGGGGGGGTTGAATGAGCAGTTCTTC.

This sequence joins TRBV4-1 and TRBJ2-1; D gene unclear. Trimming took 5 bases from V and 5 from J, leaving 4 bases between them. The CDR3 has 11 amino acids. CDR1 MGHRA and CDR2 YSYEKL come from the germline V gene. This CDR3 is CASSGNNEQFF. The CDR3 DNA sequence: TGCGCCAGCAGCGGCAACAATGAGCAGTTCTTC.

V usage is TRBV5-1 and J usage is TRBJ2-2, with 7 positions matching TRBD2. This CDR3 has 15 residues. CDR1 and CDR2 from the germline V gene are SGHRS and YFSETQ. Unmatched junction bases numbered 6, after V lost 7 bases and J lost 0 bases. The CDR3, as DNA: TGCGCCAGCTCACTAGCGATACCGAACACCGGGGAGCTGTTTTTT. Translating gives CASSLAIPNTGELFF.

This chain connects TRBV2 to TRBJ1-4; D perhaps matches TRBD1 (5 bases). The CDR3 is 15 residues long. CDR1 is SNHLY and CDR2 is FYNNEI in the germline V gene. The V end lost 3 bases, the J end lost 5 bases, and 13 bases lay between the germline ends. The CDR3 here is CASSDRAGTNEKLFF. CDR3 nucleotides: TGTGCCAGCAGTGACAGGGCCGGTACGAATGAAAAACTGTTTTTT.

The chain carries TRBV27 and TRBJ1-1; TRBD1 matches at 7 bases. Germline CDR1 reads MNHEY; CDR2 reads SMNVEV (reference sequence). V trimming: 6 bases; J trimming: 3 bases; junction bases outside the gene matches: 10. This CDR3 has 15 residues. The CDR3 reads CASSPGQPGYTEAFF. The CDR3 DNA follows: TGTGCCAGCAGCCCGGGACAGCCGGGTTACACTGAAGCTTTCTTT.

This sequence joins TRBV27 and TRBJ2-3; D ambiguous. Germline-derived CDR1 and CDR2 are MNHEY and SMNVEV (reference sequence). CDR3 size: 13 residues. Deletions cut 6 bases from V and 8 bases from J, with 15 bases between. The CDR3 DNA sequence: TGTGCCAGCAGAGCCGACGTTGGCGGTACGCAGTATTTT. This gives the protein CASRADVGGTQYF.

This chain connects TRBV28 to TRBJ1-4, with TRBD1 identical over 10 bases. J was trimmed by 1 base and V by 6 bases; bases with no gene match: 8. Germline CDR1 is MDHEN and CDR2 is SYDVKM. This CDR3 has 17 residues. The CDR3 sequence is CASSRQGARGTNEKLFF. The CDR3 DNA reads TGTGCCAGCAGCCGACAGGGGGCGAGAGGAACTAATGAAAAACTGTTTTTT.

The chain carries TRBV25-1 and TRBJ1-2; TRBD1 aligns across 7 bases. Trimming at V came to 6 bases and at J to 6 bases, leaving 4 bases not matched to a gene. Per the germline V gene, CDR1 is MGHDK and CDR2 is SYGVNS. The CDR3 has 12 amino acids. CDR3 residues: CASRGQGDGYTF. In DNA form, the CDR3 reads TGTGCCAGCAGAGGGCAGGGGGATGGCTACACCTTC.

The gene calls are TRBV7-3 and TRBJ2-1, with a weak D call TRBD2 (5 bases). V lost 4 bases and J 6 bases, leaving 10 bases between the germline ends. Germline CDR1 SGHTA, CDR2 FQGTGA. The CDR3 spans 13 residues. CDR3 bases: TGTGCCAGCAGCTCGGGATACGGCAATGAGCAGTTCTTC. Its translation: CASSSGYGNEQFF.

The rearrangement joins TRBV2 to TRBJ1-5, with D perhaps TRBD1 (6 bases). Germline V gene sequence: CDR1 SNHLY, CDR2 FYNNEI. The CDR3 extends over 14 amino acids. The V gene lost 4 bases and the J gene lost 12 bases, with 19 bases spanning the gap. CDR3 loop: CASSGNREIVVQHF. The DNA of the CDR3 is TGTGCCAGCAGTGGGAACAGGGAAATTGTGGTCCAGCATTTT.

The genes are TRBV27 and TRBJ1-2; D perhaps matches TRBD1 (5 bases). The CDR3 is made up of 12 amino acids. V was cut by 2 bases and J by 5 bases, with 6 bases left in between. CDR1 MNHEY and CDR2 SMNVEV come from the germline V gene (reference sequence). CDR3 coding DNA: TGTGCCAGCAGTTTAGCAGGGTATGGCTACACCTTC. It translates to CASSLAGYGYTF.

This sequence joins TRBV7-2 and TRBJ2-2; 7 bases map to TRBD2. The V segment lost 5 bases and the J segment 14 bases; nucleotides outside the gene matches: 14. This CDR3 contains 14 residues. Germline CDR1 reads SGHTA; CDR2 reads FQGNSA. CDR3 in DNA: TGTGCCAGCAGCCCCCGAGGGACTATAGATGAACTGTTTTTT. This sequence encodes CASSPRGTIDELFF.

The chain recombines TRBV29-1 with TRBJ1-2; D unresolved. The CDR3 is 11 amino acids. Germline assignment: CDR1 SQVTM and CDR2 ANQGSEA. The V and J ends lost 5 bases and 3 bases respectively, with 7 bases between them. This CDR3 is CSVSGDYGYTF. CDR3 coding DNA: TGCAGCGTTTCCGGGGACTATGGCTACACCTTC.

The CDR3 sequence is CASSSPPRTPTDTQYF. CDR3 DNA: TGTGCCAGCAGCTCACCACCACGGACACCCACAGATACGCAGTATTTT. The V and J genes are TRBV11-2 and TRBJ2-3; D is perhaps TRBD1 (5 bases). Looked up from germline, CDR1 is SGHAT and CDR2 is FQNNGV. The CDR3 covers 16 residues. Trimming stripped 4 bases from V and 2 bases from J, with 16 bases between.

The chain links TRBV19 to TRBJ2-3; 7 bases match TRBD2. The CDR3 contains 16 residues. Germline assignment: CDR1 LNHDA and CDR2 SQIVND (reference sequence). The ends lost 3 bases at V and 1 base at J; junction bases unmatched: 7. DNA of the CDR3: TGTGCCAGTAGTATTTTGTTCGCGGGGGGCACAGATACGCAGTATTTT. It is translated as CASSILFAGGTDTQYF.

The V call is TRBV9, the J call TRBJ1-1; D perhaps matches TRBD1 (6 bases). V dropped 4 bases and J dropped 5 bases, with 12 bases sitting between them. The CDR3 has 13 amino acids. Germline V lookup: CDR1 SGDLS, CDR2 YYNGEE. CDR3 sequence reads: CASSQGGSTEAFF. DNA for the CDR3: TGTGCCAGCAGCCAAGGGGGAAGTACTGAAGCTTTCTTT.

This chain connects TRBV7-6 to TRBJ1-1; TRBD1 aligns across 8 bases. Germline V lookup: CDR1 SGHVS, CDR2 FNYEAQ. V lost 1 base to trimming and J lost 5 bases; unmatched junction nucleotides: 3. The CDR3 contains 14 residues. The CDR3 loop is CASSLGQGKTEAFF. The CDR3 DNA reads TGTGCCAGCAGCTTAGGACAGGGGAAGACTGAAGCTTTCTTT. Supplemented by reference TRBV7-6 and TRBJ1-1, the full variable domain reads GAGVSQSPRYKVTKRGQDVALRCDPISGHVSLYWYRQALGQGPEFLTYFNYEAQQDKSGLPNDRFSAERPEGSISTLTIQRTEQRDSAMYRCASSLGQGKTEAFFGQGTRLTVV.

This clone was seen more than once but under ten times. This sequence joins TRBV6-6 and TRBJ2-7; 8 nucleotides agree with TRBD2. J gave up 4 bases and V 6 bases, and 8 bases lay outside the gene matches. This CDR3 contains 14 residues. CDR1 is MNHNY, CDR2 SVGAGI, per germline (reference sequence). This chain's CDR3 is CASSRGAGVYEQYF. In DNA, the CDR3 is TGTGCCAGCAGCAGGGGAGCGGGAGTTTACGAGCAGTACTTC.